This T cell receptor (beta chain) was obtained from a study of CD8 T cells in Susac syndrome. With random hexamers, about 0.5 to 1 ug RNA was reverse transcribed. An immunoSEQ multiplex PCR amplified TCR beta CDR3 over 54 Vbeta and 13 Jbeta. TCRdb recomputed calls from the immunoSEQ multiplex PCR reads with MiXCR, one row per CDR3 protein. The table lists 70,000 or so distinct CDR3 sequences, approximately 95% of them singletons. The CDR3 is made up of 15 amino acids. The authors sequenced TCR beta from blood CD8+ and CD4+ T cells. The multiple sclerosis control group consisted of treatment-naive patients whose relapsing-remitting disease, which was either stable or active, fulfilled revised McDonald criteria. Negative magnetic isolation gave CD8+ and CD4+ cells; FACS enriched CD8+ TEMRA.

The specimen sequenced was CD8+ T cells from PBMCs. The chain joins TRBV21-1 to TRBJ1-1; the table calls TRBD1, which could not be checked here. TRBV21-1 is designated a pseudogene. The TCR was taken from a human donor with multiple sclerosis. The CDR3 spells CASSPGMWGVTEAFF. CDR3 DNA sequence: TGTGCCAGCAGCCCAGGGATGTGGGGGGTCACTGAAGCTTTCTTT.